A selection of T cell receptor beta chains follows, all from one sample in a study of post-analysis software for immune sequencing data. Each CDR3 protein gets one entry after TCRdb re-called the PCR reads with MiXCR. Of roughly 670,000 distinct CDR3 sequences listed, approximately 60% are singletons. Specimen: blood. The receptors shown here come from a girl aged 2 to 10 with multiple sclerosis. Both conserved end residues are part of each CDR3. A D gene is named only where the DNA matches it firmly. Clone size is stated in some rows and not others, as once, few, many or a class when expanded.

size	V	J	D	length	DNA	CDR3
-	TRBV20-1	TRBJ1-2	-	12	TGCAGTGCTAGCGACACAGTGCATGGCTACACCTTC	CSASDTVHGYTF
-	TRBV6-2/TRBV6-3	TRBJ2-1	TRBD2	16	TGTGCCAGCAGTTACTATGGACTAGCGGGAGCCCATGAGCAGTTCTTC	CASSYYGLAGAHEQFF
-	TRBV27	TRBJ1-1	TRBD1	14	TGTGCCAGCAGTGTACAGGGGTTGAACACTGAAGCTTTCTTT	CASSVQGLNTEAFF
-	TRBV7-2	TRBJ2-1	-	13	TGTGCCAGCAGCGTACCGGCCGTCAATGAGCAGTTCTTC	CASSVPAVNEQFF
-	TRBV20-1	TRBJ2-7	TRBD1	15	TGCAGTGCTCGGGCCCCGGGACAGGGAACCTACGAGCAGTACTTC	CSARAPGQGTYEQYF
-	TRBV27	TRBJ2-3	-	19	TGTGCCAGCAGTTCGATCCCCCCTGGGGGGGGGCAGCTCACAGATACGCAGTATTTT	CASSSIPPGGGQLTDTQYF
-	TRBV20-1	TRBJ2-7	TRBD2	16	TGCAGTGCTAGAGACTCGAGTAGCGGGAGGGTCTACGAGCAGTACTTC	CSARDSSSGRVYEQYF
-	TRBV6-5	TRBJ2-1	TRBD2	19	TGTGCCAGCAGTTACAGCGCCGGGACTAGCGGGAGAGAGTACGATGAGCAGTTCTTC	CASSYSAGTSGREYDEQFF
few	TRBV7-3	TRBJ2-3	-	13	TGTGCCAGCAGCCCGACTGCCCACGGAGCGCAGTATTTT	CASSPTAHGAQYF
-	TRBV9	TRBJ2-1	-	14	TGTGCCAGCGCAGGGCCGGGGTTCGGCAATGAGCAGTTCTTC	CASAGPGFGNEQFF
-	TRBV12-3/TRBV12-4	TRBJ1-5	-	12	TGTGCCAGCAACAAACTCTATCAGCCCCAGCATTTT	CASNKLYQPQHF
-	TRBV14	TRBJ2-4	-	17	TGTGCCAGCAGCCAAGGGTATGGGGGGGCCGACGGAAACATTCAGTACTTC	CASSQGYGGADGNIQYF
few	TRBV9	TRBJ2-3	-	13	TGTGCCAGCAGTCTAGGATCGCTCGGGACGCAGTATTTT	CASSLGSLGTQYF
few	TRBV7-9	TRBJ1-1	-	10	TGTGCCAGCAGCTTACATGAAGCTTTCTTT	CASSLHEAFF
few	TRBV5-1	TRBJ2-1	TRBD2	17	TGCGCCAGCAGCTTGGGAGCTAGCGGGGCTTTCTACAATGAGCAGTTCTTC	CASSLGASGAFYNEQFF
-	TRBV30	TRBJ2-1	-	11	TGTGCCTGGGGCACTGACAATGAGCAGTTCTTC	CAWGTDNEQFF
-	TRBV7-3	TRBJ2-5	-	14	TGTGCCAGCAGCTTAAAAGGCAGGCAAGGGACCCAGTACTTC	CASSLKGRQGTQYF
-	TRBV5-1	TRBJ1-4	TRBD1	16	TGCGCCAGCAGCCTTCCCCAGGGGGGGCGGAGTGAAAAACTGTTTTTT	CASSLPQGGRSEKLFF
-	TRBV5-1	TRBJ1-2	-	13	TGCGCCGGCAAAGTAGACATCAACTATGGCTACACCTTC	CAGKVDINYGYTF